Judged by abundance, the clone carrying this TCR beta chain is medium-sized. The entry originates in a study of sequential checkpoint blockade in melanoma. Measured with immunoSEQ multiplex PCR; TCRdb has only the in-frame clones, and not every one. This sample has over 2,500 clones, with approximately 18% found just once. J was trimmed by 7 bases and V by 4 bases; bases with no gene match: 5. This CDR3 is built from 15 residues. CDR1 SGHRS and CDR2 YFSETQ come from the germline V gene. The treatment denotes: randomized to nivolumab then ipilimumab (arm A) or the reverse (arm B). The clonotype was recovered from a human donor with melanoma. The V gene is TRBV5-1, the J gene TRBJ2-1; 13 bases map to TRBD2. The starting material was tumor tissue (inferred from file names), obtained from a patient given nivolumab and ipilimumab in sequence. CDR3 protein: CASSVTSGGGNEQFF. In DNA, the CDR3 is TGCGCCAGCAGCGTCACTAGCGGGGGGGGAAATGAGCAGTTCTTC.